This paragraph covers one TCR beta chain sequence. Its target is not known. The data derive from a study of high-grade serous ovarian cancer treatment subgroups. Tumor samples were obtained before definitive surgery or chemotherapy. Produced via immunoSEQ multiplex PCR; TCRdb's table is partial and in-frame only. Among 10,000 to 12,000 clones listed, 55% to 70% were seen once. Germline-derived CDR1 and CDR2 are MNHNY and SVGAGI (reference sequence). CDR3 length: 15 residues. Unmatched junction bases numbered 5, after V lost 6 bases and J lost 5 bases. Overall study results and limits: TCR relatedness rose with neoantigen level and trended with mutation load.

Input material: tumor tissue. The rearrangement joins TRBV6-6 to TRBJ1-4; 11 positions agree with TRBD1. This clonotype was sampled from a human donor with high-grade serous ovarian cancer. The CDR3 reads CASRDGTGGNEKLFF. The CDR3 DNA reads TGTGCCAGCAGGGACGGGACAGGGGGAAATGAAAAACTGTTTTTT.